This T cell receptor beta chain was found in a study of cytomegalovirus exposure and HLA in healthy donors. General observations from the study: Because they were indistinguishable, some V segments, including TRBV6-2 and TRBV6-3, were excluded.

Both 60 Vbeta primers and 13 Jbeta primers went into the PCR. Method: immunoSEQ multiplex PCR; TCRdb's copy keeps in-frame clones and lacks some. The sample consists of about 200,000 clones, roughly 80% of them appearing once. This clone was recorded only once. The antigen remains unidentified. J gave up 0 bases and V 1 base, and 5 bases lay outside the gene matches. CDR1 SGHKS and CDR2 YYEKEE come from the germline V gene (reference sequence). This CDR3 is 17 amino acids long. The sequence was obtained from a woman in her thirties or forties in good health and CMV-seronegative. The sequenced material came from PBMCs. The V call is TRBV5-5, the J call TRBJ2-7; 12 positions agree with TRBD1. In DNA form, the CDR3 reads TGTGCCAGCAGCTTGTCCGGGACAGGGGGCGTCTCCTACGAGCAGTACTTC. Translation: CASSLSGTGGVSYEQYF.